This section outlines one T cell receptor beta chain sequence together with its context. The assay was immunoSEQ multiplex PCR, and TCRdb's table has in-frame clones only and misses some. The table lists tens of thousands of clones, 92% of them singletons. The data stem from a study of T cell changes during pregnancy in multiple sclerosis. Trimming took off 7 bases at V and 3 bases at J, with 16 bases between the two ends. The length of the CDR3 is 13 residues. Germline CDR1 and CDR2: SQVTM and ANQGSEA. The chain combines TRBV29-1 with TRBJ2-7; tentatively, D is TRBD1 (6 bases). The origin of this receptor is a female donor with multiple sclerosis, enrolled in a pregnancy study. Material: peripheral blood, obtained in the second trimester of pregnancy. This chain's CDR3 is CSALSGTSYEQYF. In DNA form, the CDR3 reads TGCAGCGCCCTTTCCGGGACAAGCTACGAGCAGTACTTC.